The 31 T cell receptor beta chains reported below all come from one sample, sequenced in a study of T cell repertoires in cytomegalovirus infection. MiXCR, run by TCRdb on the reads, gives a single entry per CDR3 protein. The sample holds a few hundred thousand distinct CDR3 sequences; roughly 29% are singletons and the top ten take around 14%. The specimen sequenced was PBMCs. The origin of the receptors is a human donor in good health (CMV status not recorded). Some clones in this sample may be carry-over from other donors' samples.

V usage is TRBV20-1 and J usage is TRBJ1-2; D is possibly TRBD1 (6 bases). Trimming stripped 6 bases from V and 7 bases from J, with 18 bases between. Germline CDR1 is DFQATT and CDR2 is SNEGSKA (reference sequence). The CDR3 is 13 amino acids. In nucleotides, the CDR3 is TGCAGTGCGGGGGGGGGCGCCGGATCTGGCTACACCTTC. This codes for CSAGGGAGSGYTF.

This chain connects TRBV7-9 to TRBJ1-4; D gene unclear. The CDR3 covers 15 residues. The germline V gene encodes CDR1 SEHNR and CDR2 FQNEAQ (reference sequence). Trimming cost V 5 bases and J 6 bases, with 16 bases left between them. CDR3 region: CASSLGEGWDEKLFF. CDR3 sequence (DNA): TGTGCCAGCAGCCTCGGGGAGGGTTGGGATGAAAAACTGTTTTTT.

The chain is built from TRBV7-2 and TRBJ1-1; D not certain. The CDR3 totals 12 residues. Trimming shortened V by 6 bases and J by 7 bases, and 12 bases separated the two germline ends. The V gene's germline CDR1 is SGHTA and CDR2 FQGNSA. The CDR3 reads CASSFWAGEAFF. The CDR3 nucleotides read TGTGCCAGCAGTTTTTGGGCAGGTGAAGCTTTCTTT.

This clonotype was seen at least ten times. The V and J genes are TRBV7-9 and TRBJ2-1; perhaps TRBD1 as D (5 bases). Trimming pared 3 bases from V and 7 bases from J, leaving 13 bases between. Germline values: CDR1 SEHNR, CDR2 FQNEAQ (reference sequence). The CDR3 is 14 amino acids. As DNA, the CDR3 is TGTGCCAGCAGCTTTCTCAGGGTGGAGAATGAGCAGTTCTTC. Translating gives CASSFLRVENEQFF.

The chain is built from TRBV12-3 or TRBV12-4 and TRBJ1-6; 9 nucleotides align to TRBD1. J lost 9 bases, V lost 5 bases, and 8 bases had no gene match. The CDR3 spans 15 residues. In DNA, the CDR3 is TGTGCCAGCAGTAACCGGGACAGGGTTGTTTCACCCCTCCACTTT. Translating it yields CASSNRDRVVSPLHF.

This clonotype was counted a few times. The V call is TRBV28, the J call TRBJ2-5; D not resolved. This CDR3 is built from 15 residues. V was cut by 2 bases and J by 3 bases, with 13 bases left in between. The germline V gene encodes CDR1 MDHEN and CDR2 SYDVKM. CDR3 amino acids: CASSLSRGREETQYF. The CDR3 nucleotides are TGTGCCAGCAGTTTAAGTCGTGGACGCGAAGAGACCCAGTACTTC.

A few counts support this clonotype. V gene TRBV7-2 combines with J gene TRBJ2-1; 7 bases match TRBD2. Germline V gene data show CDR1 as SGHTA and CDR2 as FQGNSA. After removal of 2 bases from V and 3 bases from J, the junction contained 4 bases not matched to a gene. The CDR3 spans 15 residues. CDR3 DNA sequence: TGTGCCAGCAGCTTACGGGCTAGCGGCTACAATGAGCAGTTCTTC. Protein: CASSLRASGYNEQFF. Filled out from reference TRBV7-2 and TRBJ2-1, the complete variable domain reads GAGVSQSPSNKVTEKGKDVELRCDPISGHTALYWYRQSLGQGLEFLIYFQGNSAPDKSGLPSDRFSAERTGGSVSTLTIQRTQQEDSAVYLCASSLRASGYNEQFFGPGTRLTVL.

The gene calls are TRBV7-9 and TRBJ1-4, with D unclear. In germline, CDR1 is SEHNR, CDR2 FQNEAQ (reference sequence). Trimming cost V 2 bases and J 0 bases, with 22 bases left between them. CDR3 size: 20 residues. The CDR3 region has the DNA TGTGCCAGCAGCTTACCGAGAGAGGGAGTGGACCCAGCAACTAATGAAAAACTGTTTTTT. Protein sequence: CASSLPREGVDPATNEKLFF.

The sample holds one count of this clonotype. The chain recombines TRBV9 with TRBJ2-6, with D tentatively TRBD1 (6 bases). Germline V gene sequence: CDR1 SGDLS, CDR2 YYNGEE. V lost 3 bases and J lost 0, with 16 bases in between. CDR3 length: 18 amino acids. The CDR3 spells CASSEQPGTRSGANVLTF. In DNA, the CDR3 is TGTGCCAGCAGCGAACAACCCGGGACACGCTCTGGGGCCAACGTCCTGACTTTC.

This clonotype has only a few counts. The gene calls are TRBV7-8 and TRBJ1-1; D might be TRBD1 (5 bases). The V gene's germline CDR1 is SGHVS and CDR2 FQNEAQ. V gave up 5 bases and J gave up 0 bases, with 16 bases separating them. The CDR3 has 16 amino acids. The CDR3 nucleotides are TGTGCCAGCAGCCTATCCCATGGGGCTCTGAACACTGAAGCTTTCTTT. As protein: CASSLSHGALNTEAFF.

This clonotype came up a few times. The chain joins TRBV7-2 to TRBJ2-7; D unclear. The CDR3 totals 13 residues. The V end was cut by 5 bases, the J end by 6 bases, with 14 bases between. Germline V gives CDR1 SGHTA, CDR2 FQGNSA. CDR3 nucleotides: TGTGCCAGCAGCCCCGGGCCGGAACTCGAGCAGTACTTC. This translates into CASSPGPELEQYF.

In this sample, this clonotype turned up many times. The chain combines TRBV7-2 with TRBJ2-3; D gene unclear. The germline V and J ends were trimmed by 5 bases and 2 bases, with 8 bases remaining between them. Germline CDR1 reads SGHTA; CDR2 reads FQGNSA. The CDR3 is 13 residues long. CDR3 nucleotides: TGTGCCAGCAGCCCCCGCCACACAGATACGCAGTATTTT. This sequence encodes CASSPRHTDTQYF.

This chain joins TRBV11-2 and TRBJ2-7; tentative D call: TRBD2 (6 bases). V lost 4 bases and J 4 bases, leaving 29 bases between the germline ends. This CDR3 is built from 19 residues. CDR1 and CDR2 (germline): SGHAT, FQNNGV. The CDR3 region has the DNA TGTGCCAGCAGCTCACCTACCAAAGAACTAGCTTCCGACCTTTACGAGCAGTACTTC. It codes for CASSSPTKELASDLYEQYF.

This chain joins TRBV20-1 and TRBJ2-7, with D perhaps TRBD1 (5 bases). V lost 5 bases, J lost 0 bases, and 11 bases lay in between. Germline loops: CDR1 DFQATT, CDR2 SNEGSKA (reference sequence). The CDR3 extends over 13 amino acids. CDR3 coding DNA: TGCAGTGCTCGACAGTCAACCTCCTACGAGCAGTACTTC. Its translation is CSARQSTSYEQYF.

V is TRBV30 and J is TRBJ1-5; the match to TRBD1 covers 8 bases. V was clipped by 5 bases and J by 5 bases; unmatched bases: 5. Germline lookup yields CDR1 GTSNPN and CDR2 SVGIG (reference sequence). This CDR3 comprises 13 residues. The CDR3 sequence is CAWGRQGYQPQHF. The CDR3 DNA is TGTGCCTGGGGTCGACAGGGGTATCAGCCCCAGCATTTT. The variable domain in full, completed from reference TRBV30 and TRBJ1-5, reads SQTIHQWPATLVQPVGSPLSLECTVEGTSNPNLYWYRQAAGRGLQLLFYSVGIGQISSEVPQNLSASRPQDRQFILSSKKLLLSDSGFYLCAWGRQGYQPQHFGDGTRLSIL.

This clonotype was counted a few times. This chain joins TRBV19 and TRBJ2-5; 10 bases are shared with TRBD1. V was clipped by 4 bases and J by 7 bases; unmatched bases: 12. The CDR3 runs to 16 residues. The germline V gene has CDR1 LNHDA and CDR2 SQIVND (reference sequence). This CDR3 is CASSTSRGQGIGTQYF. The CDR3 nucleotides read TGTGCCAGTAGTACTTCTAGGGGACAGGGGATTGGGACCCAGTACTTC.

The V and J genes are TRBV7-2 and TRBJ1-3; no clear D. Germline loops: CDR1 SGHTA, CDR2 FQGNSA. The CDR3 runs 15 residues. Between the trimmed V and J ends, which lost 1 base and 2 bases, there was a span of 9 bases. The CDR3 loop is CASSLVGVAGNTIYF. The CDR3, as DNA: TGTGCCAGCAGCTTAGTCGGGGTCGCTGGAAACACCATATATTTT.

There are many counts of this clonotype. The V and J genes are TRBV7-2 and TRBJ1-1; 7 bases are shared with TRBD1. The V segment lost 5 bases and the J segment 6 bases; nucleotides outside the gene matches: 12. The CDR3 runs 15 residues. Germline lookup yields CDR1 SGHTA and CDR2 FQGNSA. The CDR3 bases are TGTGCCAGCAGCCGGGACAGCGGAGGGTATTCTGAAGCTTTCTTT. It yields the protein CASSRDSGGYSEAFF.

This clonotype appeared many times. The chain combines TRBV7-2 with TRBJ1-3, with 9 positions matching TRBD1. V was clipped by 2 bases and J by 2 bases; unmatched bases: 13. Germline loops: CDR1 SGHTA, CDR2 FQGNSA. The CDR3 is 19 residues long. The CDR3 here is CASSLMVGQGAGPGNTIYF. Here the CDR3 DNA reads TGTGCCAGCAGCTTAATGGTGGGACAGGGTGCTGGTCCTGGAAACACCATATATTTT.

This clonotype was observed a handful of times. The rearrangement links TRBV2 to TRBJ1-4; 8 bases line up with TRBD1. With V trimmed by 6 bases and J by 7 bases, 4 bases remained unmatched. Germline CDR1 SNHLY, CDR2 FYNNEI. The CDR3 runs 13 residues. The CDR3 reads CASRIDRGEKLFF. In DNA, the CDR3 is TGTGCCAGCAGGATCGACAGGGGTGAAAAACTGTTTTTT.

This clonotype has only a few counts. It is unclear where the CDR3 begins or ends on the DNA, so no DNA is shown, and the CDR3 is as TCRdb lists it. J is TRBJ2-1 and V is TRBV12-3 or TRBV12-4. The CDR3 length is 15 residues, termini included. The CDR3 sequence: CASSTSWGFYNEQFF.

This clonotype was observed at least ten times. This chain connects TRBV7-8 to TRBJ1-5, with D possibly being TRBD1 (5 bases). V shed 1 base and J shed 6 bases, with 10 bases lying between them. Germline V gene data show CDR1 as SGHVS and CDR2 as FQNEAQ. The CDR3 covers 14 residues. In nucleotides, the CDR3 is TGTGCCAGCAGCTTAGTTCGTGGGGGTCAGCCCCAGCATTTT. It specifies CASSLVRGGQPQHF.

V is TRBV20-1 and J is TRBJ2-3; D gene unclear. The CDR3 is made up of 15 amino acids. Trimming cost V 0 bases and J 4 bases, with 14 bases left between them. CDR1 and CDR2 from the germline V gene are DFQATT and SNEGSKA (reference sequence). CDR3 in DNA: TGCAGTGCTAGAGATCCCCTGGCCCCCCCAGATACGCAGTATTTT. This codes for CSARDPLAPPDTQYF.

This clonotype was counted a few times. The rearrangement joins TRBV7-8 to TRBJ1-1; D perhaps matches TRBD1 (5 bases). This CDR3 is 15 amino acids long. Germline V gives CDR1 SGHVS, CDR2 FQNEAQ. Trimming took 2 bases from V and 1 from J, leaving 11 bases between them. CDR3 nucleotides: TGTGCCAGCAGCTTATGGAGGGACGCGAACACTGAAGCTTTCTTT. Amino acid sequence: CASSLWRDANTEAFF.

J is TRBJ2-7 and V is TRBV28, with TRBD1 identical over 9 bases. In germline, CDR1 is MDHEN, CDR2 SYDVKM. Trimming at V came to 2 bases and at J to 6 bases, leaving 5 bases not matched to a gene. The CDR3 is 14 amino acids. The CDR3 loop is CASSLGDRASEQYF. In DNA, the CDR3 is TGTGCCAGCAGTTTAGGGGACAGGGCTAGCGAGCAGTACTTC.

V and J are TRBV12-3 or TRBV12-4 and TRBJ1-2; D perhaps matches TRBD1 (5 bases). This CDR3 comprises 15 residues. Trimming stripped 8 bases from V and 4 bases from J, with 20 bases between. The DNA of the CDR3 is TGTGCCAGCCTACTGGGAGCTAGGGGTGGCTATGGCTACACCTTC. Its protein is CASLLGARGGYGYTF.

CDR3 sequence reads: CASSVAGTGSNEQFF. In nucleotides, the CDR3 is TGTGCCAGCAGTGTAGCCGGGACAGGGTCGAATGAGCAGTTCTTC. The J gene is TRBJ2-1, the V gene TRBV6-2 or TRBV6-3; TRBD1 matches at 9 bases. The V segment lost 5 bases and the J segment 7 bases; nucleotides outside the gene matches: 9. The CDR3 totals 15 residues. Looked up from germline, CDR1 is MNHEY and CDR2 is SVGEGT.

This clonotype appeared a few times. The chain is built from TRBV30 and TRBJ2-1; D not resolved. Germline V gene sequence: CDR1 GTSNPN, CDR2 SVGIG (reference sequence). This CDR3 spans 14 amino acids. V gave up 0 bases and J gave up 3 bases, with 9 bases separating them. The CDR3 here is CAWSVPVIYNEQFF. In DNA form, the CDR3 reads TGTGCCTGGAGTGTACCGGTGATCTACAATGAGCAGTTCTTC.

This clonotype showed up many times. The chain combines TRBV7-2 with TRBJ2-7; 9 bases are a match to TRBD1. The CDR3 totals 13 residues. In germline, CDR1 is SGHTA, CDR2 FQGNSA. With V trimmed by 1 base and J by 10 bases, 5 bases remained unmatched. CDR3 sequence: CASSLEGQGSQYF. The CDR3 nucleotides are TGTGCCAGCAGCTTAGAGGGACAGGGCTCACAGTACTTC. The complete variable domain, with remaining parts taken from reference TRBV7-2 and TRBJ2-7, reads GAGVSQSPSNKVTEKGKDVELRCDPISGHTALYWYRQSLGQGLEFLIYFQGNSAPDKSGLPSDRFSAERTGGSVSTLTIQRTQQEDSAVYLCASSLEGQGSQYFGPGTRLTVT.

This clonotype was detected many times. The genes are TRBV7-2 and TRBJ2-4; D might be TRBD1 (5 bases). With 6 bases removed from V and 5 bases from J, the gap between germline ends came to 8 bases. The CDR3 covers 12 residues. The germline gives CDR1 SGHTA, CDR2 FQGNSA. The CDR3 DNA is TGTGCCAGCAGAACACAGGAAAACATTCAGTACTTC. Translation: CASRTQENIQYF.

This chain links TRBV7-3 with TRBJ2-3; TRBD2 matches at 8 bases. The J segment lost 0 bases and the V segment lost 8 bases, leaving 4 bases of the junction unmatched. From germline, CDR1 is SGHTA and CDR2 FQGTGA. The length of the CDR3 is 14 residues. CDR3 coding DNA: TGTGCCAGCCTATCTAGCGGGAGCACAGATACGCAGTATTTT. As protein: CASLSSGSTDTQYF. The variable domain in full, completed from reference TRBV7-3 and TRBJ2-3, reads GAGVSQTPSNKVTEKGKYVELRCDPISGHTALYWYRQSLGQGPEFLIYFQGTGAADDSGLPNDRFFAVRPEGSVSTLKIQRTERGDSAVYLCASLSSGSTDTQYFGPGTRLTVL.